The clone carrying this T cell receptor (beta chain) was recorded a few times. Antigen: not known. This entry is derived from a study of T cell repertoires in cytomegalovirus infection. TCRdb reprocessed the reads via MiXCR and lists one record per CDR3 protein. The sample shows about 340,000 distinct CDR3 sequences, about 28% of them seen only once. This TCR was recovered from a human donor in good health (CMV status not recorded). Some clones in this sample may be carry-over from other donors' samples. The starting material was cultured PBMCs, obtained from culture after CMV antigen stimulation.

The CDR3 spells CASSLAGRGASSPLHF. The CDR3 DNA reads TGTGCCAGCAGCTTAGCGGGCCGTGGTGCGAGTTCACCCCTCCACTTT. This sequence joins TRBV7-9 and TRBJ1-6; unclear D gene. Germline V gives CDR1 SEHNR, CDR2 FQNEAQ (reference sequence). The CDR3 has 16 residues. Trimming took off 0 bases at V and 9 bases at J, with 15 bases between the two ends.